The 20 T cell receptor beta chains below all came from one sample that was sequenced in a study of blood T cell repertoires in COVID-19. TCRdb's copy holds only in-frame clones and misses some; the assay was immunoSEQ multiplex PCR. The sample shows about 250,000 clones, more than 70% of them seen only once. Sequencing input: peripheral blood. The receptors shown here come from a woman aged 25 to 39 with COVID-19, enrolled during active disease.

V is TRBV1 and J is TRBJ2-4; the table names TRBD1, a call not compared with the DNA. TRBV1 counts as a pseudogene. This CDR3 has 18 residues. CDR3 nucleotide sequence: TGCACCAGCAGCCAAGAACCCCACGGGACAGCCTCCAAAAACATTCAGTACTTC. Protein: CTSSQEPHGTASKNIQYF.

CDR3: CARSLEAFRQKYSPLHF. The CDR3 nucleotides are TGTGCCAGAAGCTTAGAAGCATTCCGACAGAAATATTCACCCCTCCACTTT. The V call is TRBV7-5, the J call TRBJ1-6; the table's D call TRBD1 went unverified against the DNA. TRBV7-5 is a listed pseudogene. The length of the CDR3 is 17 residues.

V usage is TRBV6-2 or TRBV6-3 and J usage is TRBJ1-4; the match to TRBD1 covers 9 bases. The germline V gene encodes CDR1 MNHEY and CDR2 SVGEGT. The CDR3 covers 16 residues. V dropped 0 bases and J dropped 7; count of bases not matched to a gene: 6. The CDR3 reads CASSYSKGTGSEKLFF. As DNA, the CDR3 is TGTGCCAGCAGTTACTCGAAGGGGACAGGGAGTGAAAAACTGTTTTTT.

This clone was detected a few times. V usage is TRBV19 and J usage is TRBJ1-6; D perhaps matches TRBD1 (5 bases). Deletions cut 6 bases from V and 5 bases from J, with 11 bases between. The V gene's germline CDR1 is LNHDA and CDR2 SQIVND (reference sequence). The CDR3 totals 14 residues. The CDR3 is CASRQARDNSPLHF. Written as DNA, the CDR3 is TGTGCCAGTAGGCAGGCCAGGGATAATTCACCCCTCCACTTT. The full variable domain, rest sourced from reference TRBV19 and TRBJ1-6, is DGGITQSPKYLFRKEGQNVTLSCEQNLNHDAMYWYRQDPGQGLRLIYYSQIVNDFQKGDIAEGYSVSREKKESFPLTVTSAQKNPTAFYLCASRQARDNSPLHFGNGTRLTVT.

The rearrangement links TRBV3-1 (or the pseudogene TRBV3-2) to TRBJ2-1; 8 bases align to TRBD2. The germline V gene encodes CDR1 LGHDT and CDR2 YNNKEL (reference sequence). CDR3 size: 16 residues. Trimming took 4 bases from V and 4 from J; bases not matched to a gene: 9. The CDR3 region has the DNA TGTGCCAGCAGCCGTGGGGCGGGAGGAACGTACAATGAGCAGTTCTTC. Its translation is CASSRGAGGTYNEQFF.

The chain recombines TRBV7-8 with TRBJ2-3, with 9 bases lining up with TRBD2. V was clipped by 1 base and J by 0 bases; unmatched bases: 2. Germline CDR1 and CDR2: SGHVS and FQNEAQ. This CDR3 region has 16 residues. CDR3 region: CASSLVRGGSTDTQYF. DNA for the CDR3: TGTGCCAGCAGCTTAGTGCGGGGGGGGAGCACAGATACGCAGTATTTT.

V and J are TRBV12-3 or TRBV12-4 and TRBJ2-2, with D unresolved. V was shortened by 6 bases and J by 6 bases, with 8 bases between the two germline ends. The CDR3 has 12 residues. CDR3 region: CASSPTAGELFF. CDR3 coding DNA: TGTGCCAGCAGCCCCACGGCCGGGGAGCTGTTTTTT.

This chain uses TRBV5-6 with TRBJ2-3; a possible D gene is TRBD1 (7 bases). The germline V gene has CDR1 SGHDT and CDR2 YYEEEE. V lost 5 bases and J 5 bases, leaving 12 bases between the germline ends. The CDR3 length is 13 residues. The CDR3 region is CASRRQGGDTQYF. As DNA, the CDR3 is TGTGCCAGCAGACGCCAGGGGGGAGATACGCAGTATTTT.

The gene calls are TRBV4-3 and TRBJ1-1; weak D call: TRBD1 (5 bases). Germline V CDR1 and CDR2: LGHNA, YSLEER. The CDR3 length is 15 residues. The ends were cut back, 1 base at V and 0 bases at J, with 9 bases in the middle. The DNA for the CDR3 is TGCGCCAGCAGCCAAGTTCGGGGGTTGAACACTGAAGCTTTCTTT. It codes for CASSQVRGLNTEAFF.

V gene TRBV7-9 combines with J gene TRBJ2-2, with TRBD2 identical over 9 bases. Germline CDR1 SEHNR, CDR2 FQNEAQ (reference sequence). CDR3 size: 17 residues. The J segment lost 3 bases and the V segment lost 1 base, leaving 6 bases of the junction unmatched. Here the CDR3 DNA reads TGTGCCAGCAGCTTAGGATCGGGGACTAGCTACACCGGGGAGCTGTTTTTT. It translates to CASSLGSGTSYTGELFF.

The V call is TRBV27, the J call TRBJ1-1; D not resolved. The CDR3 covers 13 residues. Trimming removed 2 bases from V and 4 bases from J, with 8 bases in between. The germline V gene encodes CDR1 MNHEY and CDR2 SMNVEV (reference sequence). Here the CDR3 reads CASSLTAGTEAFF. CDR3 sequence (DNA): TGTGCCAGCAGTTTAACAGCCGGCACTGAAGCTTTCTTT.

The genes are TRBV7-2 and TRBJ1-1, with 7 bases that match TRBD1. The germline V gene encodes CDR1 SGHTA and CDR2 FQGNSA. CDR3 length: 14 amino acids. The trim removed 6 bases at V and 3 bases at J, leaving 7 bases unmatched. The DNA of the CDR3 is TGTGCCAGCAGTCCTTCACAGGGGTACACTGAAGCTTTCTTT. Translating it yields CASSPSQGYTEAFF.

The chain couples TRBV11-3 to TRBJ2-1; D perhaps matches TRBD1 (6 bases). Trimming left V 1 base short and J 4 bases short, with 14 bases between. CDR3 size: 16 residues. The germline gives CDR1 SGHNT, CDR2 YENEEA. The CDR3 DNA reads TGTGCCAGCAGCTTAGTTGCAGGGGACCCATACAATGAGCAGTTCTTC. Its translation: CASSLVAGDPYNEQFF.

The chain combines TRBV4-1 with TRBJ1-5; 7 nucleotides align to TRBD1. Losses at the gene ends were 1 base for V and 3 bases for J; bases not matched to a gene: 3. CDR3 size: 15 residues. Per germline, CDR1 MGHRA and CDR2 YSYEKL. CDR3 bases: TGCGCCAGCAGCCAAGGACAGGGCGACAATCAGCCCCAGCATTTT. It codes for CASSQGQGDNQPQHF.

In DNA form, the CDR3 reads TGTGCCAGCAGCCCAGTGGGACAGATATATGGCTACACCTTC. Translating gives CASSPVGQIYGYTF. This chain links TRBV27 with TRBJ1-2; 7 positions agree with TRBD1. The J segment lost 5 bases and the V segment lost 6 bases, leaving 9 bases of the junction unmatched. This CDR3 has 14 amino acids. Looked up from germline, CDR1 is MNHEY and CDR2 is SMNVEV (reference sequence).

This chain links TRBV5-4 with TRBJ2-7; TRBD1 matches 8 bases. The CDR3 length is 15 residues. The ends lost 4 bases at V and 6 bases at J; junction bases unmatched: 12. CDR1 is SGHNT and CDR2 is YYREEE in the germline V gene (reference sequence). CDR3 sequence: CASSIQGALPVEQYF. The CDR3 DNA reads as TGTGCCAGCAGCATCCAGGGGGCGCTTCCCGTCGAGCAGTACTTC.

CDR3 loop: CAISDRVRDRSSNYGYTF. The CDR3 nucleotides are TGTGCCATCAGTGATCGGGTTAGGGACAGATCATCTAACTATGGCTACACCTTC. The chain carries TRBV10-3 and TRBJ1-2; TRBD1 aligns across 7 bases. There are 18 residues in the CDR3. CDR1 is ENHRY and CDR2 is SYGVKD in the germline V gene. J gave up 0 bases and V 3 bases, and 13 bases lay outside the gene matches.

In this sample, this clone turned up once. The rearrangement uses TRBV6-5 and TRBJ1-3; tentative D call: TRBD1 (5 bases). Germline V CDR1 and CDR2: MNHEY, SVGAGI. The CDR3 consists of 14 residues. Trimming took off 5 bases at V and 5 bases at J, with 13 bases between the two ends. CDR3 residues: CASSTGGGRNTIYF. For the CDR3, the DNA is TGTGCCAGCAGTACCGGCGGGGGGAGAAACACCATATATTTT.

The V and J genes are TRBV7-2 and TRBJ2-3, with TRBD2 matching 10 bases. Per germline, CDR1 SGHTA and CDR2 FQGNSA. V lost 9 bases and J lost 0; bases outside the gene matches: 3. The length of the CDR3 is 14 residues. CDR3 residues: CARGTSESTDTQYF. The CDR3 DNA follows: TGTGCCAGAGGGACTAGCGAGAGCACAGATACGCAGTATTTT.

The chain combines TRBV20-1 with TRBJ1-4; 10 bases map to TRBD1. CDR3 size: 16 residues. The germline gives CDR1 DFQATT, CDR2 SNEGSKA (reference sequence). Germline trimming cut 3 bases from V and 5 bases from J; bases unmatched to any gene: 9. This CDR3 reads CSASLPGQGWNEKLFF. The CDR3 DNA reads TGCAGTGCTAGTTTACCGGGACAGGGGTGGAATGAAAAACTGTTTTTT.